This T cell receptor beta chain was documented in a study of T-cell memory formation after mild COVID-19. Study conclusions and caveats: CD8+ contracting clones occupied EMRA, while CD4+ ones occupied mainly CM and EM. A second wave of clones peaked on day 37, and their SARS-CoV-2 specificity went unconfirmed.

The CDR3 extends over 16 amino acids. Trimming removed 6 bases from V and 3 bases from J; junction bases left unmatched: 11. Germline V gene lookup returns CDR1 SGHAT and CDR2 FQDESV (reference sequence). Points on this clonotype: Its cognate antigen is unknown.

TCRdb analysed the 5' RACE reads with MiXCR anew, one entry per CDR3 protein. The table records 350,000 to 450,000 distinct CDR3 sequences, around 24% of them present only once. This TCR derives from an adult woman who had mild COVID-19 (a few samples of this study predate the infection). Cell type and time point are not known. The chain has TRBV11-1 and TRBJ2-3; 8 nucleotides line up with TRBD1. Sequenced sample: PBMCs or a T cell subset sorted from them (not recorded which). In DNA form, the CDR3 reads TGTGCCAGCAGTCTAGGACAGGGTATTACGACAGATACGCAGTATTTT. Translating it yields CASSLGQGITTDTQYF. The entire variable domain, with the rest obtained from reference TRBV11-1 and TRBJ2-3, is as follows: EAEVAQSPRYKITEKSQAVAFWCDPISGHATLYWYRQILGQGPELLVQFQDESVVDDSQLPKDRFSAERLKGVDSTLKIQPAELGDSAMYLCASSLGQGITTDTQYFGPGTRLTVL.